One T cell receptor (beta chain) is described in this entry. What it binds is not known. TCRdb ran MiXCR on the reads and lists one entry per CDR3 protein. The table shows around 430,000 distinct CDR3 sequences, with roughly 42% occurring only once. This record comes from a study of T cell repertoires in cytomegalovirus infection. The clonotype comes from a human donor in good health (CMV status not recorded). Some clones in this sample may be carry-over from other donors' samples. The sample in question was cultured PBMCs, obtained from culture after CMV antigen stimulation.

CDR3 residues: CASSQSDGRSEQYF. CDR3 in DNA: TGTGCCAGCAGTCAATCGGACGGGCGGAGCGAGCAGTACTTC. V gene TRBV3-1 combines with J gene TRBJ2-7, with D unresolved. This CDR3 is built from 14 residues. Germline CDR1 and CDR2: LGHDT and YNNKEL (reference sequence). V gave up 6 bases and J gave up 6 bases, with 18 bases separating them.